Included here is one T cell receptor beta chain sequence, with context. Its antigen is currently unknown. The library targeted TCRbeta and was prepared with unique molecular identifiers. One entry per CDR3 protein, called by TCRdb with MiXCR from the PCR reads. Of 250,000 or so distinct CDR3 sequences listed, 20% to 30% are singletons. The data originate from a study of T-cell reconstitution after alpha-beta-depleted transplantation in children. Findings and limits, study-wide: Some patients' high day-60 TCRbeta diversity was traced to surviving recipient T cells and thymic progenitors. About two months after transplant, alpha-beta T cells reportedly came from several hundred expanded graft clones. A year post-transplant, T-cell counts and diversity derived mostly from newly produced T cells.

This CDR3 comprises 13 residues. Germline V lookup: CDR1 MDHEN, CDR2 SYDVKM. V was shortened by 4 bases and J by 4 bases, with 10 bases between the two germline ends. The chain recombines TRBV28 with TRBJ2-5; D unclear. The source was PBMCs, mostly from graft donor cells, collected 360 days after TCRalphabeta/CD19-depleted stem cell transplant. The TCR sequence derives from a female patient between 2 and 10 years old who had a stem cell transplant for congenital amegakaryocytic thrombocytopenia, so the T cells may come from the graft donor. The chain's CDR3 is CASSYPGPETQYF. The CDR3 nucleotides read TGTGCCAGCAGTTATCCAGGTCCAGAGACCCAGTACTTC.